The text below deals with one T cell receptor (beta chain). Some clones are missing from TCRdb's copy, which holds only in-frame ones; the method was immunoSEQ multiplex PCR. The data show 50,000 to 65,000 clones, around 96% seen once. The CDR3 is 19 amino acids. Germline CDR1 GTSNPN, CDR2 SVGIG (reference sequence). V was pared by 4 bases and J by 5 bases, with 30 bases between. Among the 110 or so subjects of the validation cohort, separate from the roughly 650-subject first cohort, were the donors. The data derive from a study of cytomegalovirus exposure and HLA in healthy donors. The sample consisted of PBMCs. This clonotype originated in a woman aged 18 to 35 in good health and CMV-seronegative. The chain is built from TRBV30 and TRBJ2-1; maybe TRBD2 (7 bases). CDR3 bases: TGTGCCTGGACCGCGGGTTCCTCGCGGGGGTTCGGGGACAACAATGAGCAGTTCTTC. This translates into CAWTAGSSRGFGDNNEQFF.